The 11 T cell receptor beta chains below come from one sample, sequenced in a study of blood T cell repertoires in COVID-19. Only in-frame clones appear in the TCRdb table, and some are missing; sequencing was by immunoSEQ multiplex PCR. The sample records about 150,000 clones, 65% to 90% being singletons. Sequenced input: peripheral blood. These receptors all stem from a woman aged 45 to 65 in a cohort sampled during active or convalescent COVID-19.

The V call is TRBV7-9, the J call TRBJ2-5; 8 nucleotides match TRBD2. J lost 1 base, V lost 5 bases, and 6 bases had no gene match. Germline CDR1 reads SEHNR; CDR2 reads FQNEAQ (reference sequence). The CDR3 runs 15 residues. The DNA for the CDR3 is TGTGCCAGCAGCGGGACTAGTGCTACCCAAGAGACCCAGTACTTC. It codes for CASSGTSATQETQYF.

This chain joins TRBV30 and TRBJ1-2, with D uncertain. Per germline, CDR1 GTSNPN and CDR2 SVGIG (reference sequence). Trimming removed 8 bases from V and 2 bases from J, with 12 bases in between. The CDR3 spans 12 residues. The CDR3 nucleotides are TGTGCCCGTACAGTGGGCAACTATGGCTACACCTTC. It translates to CARTVGNYGYTF.

A few counts support this clone. The sample holds other DNA sequences that translate to the same CDR3. The chain combines TRBV3-1 (or the pseudogene TRBV3-2) with TRBJ1-2; TRBD1 aligns across 9 bases. Germline V lookup: CDR1 LGHDT, CDR2 YNNKEL (reference sequence). This CDR3 comprises 15 residues. The junction had 8 bases not matched to a gene; V was cut back by 4 bases and J by 5 bases. CDR3 DNA: TGTGCCAGCAGCCGCACCGGGACAGGGTGGTATGGCTACACCTTC. Amino acids: CASSRTGTGWYGYTF.

The chain joins TRBV23-1 to TRBJ1-1, with D possibly matching TRBD1 (6 bases). TRBV23-1 belongs to the ORF category, with a function that is uncertain. This CDR3 region has 22 residues. Between the trimmed V and J ends, which lost 2 bases and 0 bases, there was a span of 31 bases. The DNA of the CDR3 is TGCGCCAGCAGTCAAACGGGGTCGGGTCGTAGGGGGATCGGGCGGTTGAACACTGAAGCTTTCTTT. Amino acids: CASSQTGSGRRGIGRLNTEAFF.

The V and J genes are TRBV14 and TRBJ1-1; a possible D gene is TRBD1 (5 bases). CDR3 length: 17 amino acids. Germline V gives CDR1 SGHDN, CDR2 FVKESK. Deletions cut 0 bases from V and 5 bases from J, with 19 bases between. CDR3 protein: CASSQDWGLGRATEAFF. CDR3 bases: TGTGCCAGCAGCCAAGATTGGGGCTTGGGCAGGGCGACTGAAGCTTTCTTT.

V and J are TRBV11-3 and TRBJ2-3; possible D gene TRBD2, 7 bases. The CDR3 runs to 15 residues. Germline assignment: CDR1 SGHNT and CDR2 YENEEA. V was pared by 3 bases and J by 5 bases, with 15 bases between. The CDR3 loop reads CASSFGGAEVDTQYF. CDR3 nucleotides: TGTGCCAGCAGCTTTGGGGGGGCTGAGGTAGATACGCAGTATTTT.

The chain recombines TRBV6-5 with TRBJ1-2; no definite D call. Trimming cost V 11 bases and J 5 bases, with 15 bases left between them. Looked up from germline, CDR1 is MNHEY and CDR2 is SVGAGI. The length of the CDR3 is 12 residues. The DNA for the CDR3 is TGTGCCCCCAGGCGCAGCCAGTATGGCTACACCTTC. Translating it yields CAPRRSQYGYTF.

V gene TRBV6-6 combines with J gene TRBJ2-1; 7 bases line up with TRBD2. The junction had 11 bases not matched to a gene; V was cut back by 6 bases and J by 3 bases. This CDR3 contains 16 residues. Germline assignment: CDR1 MNHNY and CDR2 SVGAGI (reference sequence). CDR3 protein: CASRPSGGKNYNEQFF. CDR3 bases: TGTGCCAGCAGGCCCTCCGGGGGGAAGAACTACAATGAGCAGTTCTTC.

The genes are TRBV30 and TRBJ1-4; 10 nucleotides match TRBD1. CDR3 size: 13 residues. Germline CDR1 reads GTSNPN; CDR2 reads SVGIG (reference sequence). The J segment lost 8 bases and the V segment lost 5 bases, leaving 5 bases of the junction unmatched. The CDR3 DNA is TGTGCCTGGGCCGGGACAGGGGACGAAAAACTGTTTTTT. It translates to CAWAGTGDEKLFF.

V and J are TRBV29-1 and TRBJ2-2, with TRBD1 matching over 7 bases. Trimming cost V 3 bases and J 5 bases; bases outside gene matches: 6. The CDR3 is made up of 14 amino acids. Per the germline V gene, CDR1 is SQVTM and CDR2 is ANQGSEA. CDR3 in DNA: TGCAGCGTTGAGGCCAGGGGGTGGACCGGGGAGCTGTTTTTT. Translating gives CSVEARGWTGELFF.

V gene TRBV7-3 combines with J gene TRBJ2-2; TRBD1 matches 11 bases. Germline V gives CDR1 SGHTA, CDR2 FQGTGA. V was pared by 5 bases and J by 7 bases, with 3 bases of the junction left unmatched. The CDR3 spans 14 residues. The CDR3 coding sequence is TGTGCCAGCAGCCTGGGACAGGGGGGCGGGGAGCTGTTTTTT. This translates into CASSLGQGGGELFF.